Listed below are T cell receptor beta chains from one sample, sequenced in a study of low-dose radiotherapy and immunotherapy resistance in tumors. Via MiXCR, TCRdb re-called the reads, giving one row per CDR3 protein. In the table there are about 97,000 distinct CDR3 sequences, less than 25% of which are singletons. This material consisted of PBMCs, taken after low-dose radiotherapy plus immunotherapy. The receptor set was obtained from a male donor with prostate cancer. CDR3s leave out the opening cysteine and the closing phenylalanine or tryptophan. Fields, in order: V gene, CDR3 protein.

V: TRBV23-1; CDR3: ASSLLPQETQY
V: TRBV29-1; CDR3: SVTESSGANVLT
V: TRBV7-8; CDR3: ASSAARLPGHDGYT
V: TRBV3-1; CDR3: ASSHGTGVYGYT
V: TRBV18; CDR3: ASSPPGQGVNTEAF
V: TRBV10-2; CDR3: ASSEAGGQRQY
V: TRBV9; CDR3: ASSVTSLETQY
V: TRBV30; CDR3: AWSPLFRSEQY
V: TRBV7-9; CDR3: ASSSYPDSSYEQY
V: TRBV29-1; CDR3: SVELSSGNTIY
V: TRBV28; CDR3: ASSVLSPGGKDGYT
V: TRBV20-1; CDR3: SARWGSGTYEQY
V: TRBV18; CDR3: ASSSRDEQY
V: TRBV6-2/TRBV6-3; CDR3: ASRDRGTQPQH
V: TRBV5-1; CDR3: ASSAGGAYEQY
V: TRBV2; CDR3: ASIRDKDQPQH
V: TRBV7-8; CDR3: ASSQDRGPRPQH
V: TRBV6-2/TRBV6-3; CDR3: ASSYRPQDSPLH
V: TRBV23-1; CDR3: ASGLESSGTGQDTIPAKNIQY
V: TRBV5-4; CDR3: ASSLEGGGTRETQY
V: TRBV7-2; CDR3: ASSLAPGQLSPLH
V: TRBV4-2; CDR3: ASSLRGLASTRRSCF
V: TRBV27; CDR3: ASTPRAVWGETQY
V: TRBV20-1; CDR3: SARVPGGGPTTDTQY
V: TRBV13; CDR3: ASSQGADTQY
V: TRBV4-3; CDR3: ASSQGGYQETQY
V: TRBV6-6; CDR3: ASSHTSGGAYNEQF
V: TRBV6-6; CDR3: ASSSQGVATEAF
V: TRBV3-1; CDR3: ASSQEQNSPLH
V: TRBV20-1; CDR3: SARDSYYEQY